This T cell receptor beta chain was captured by sequencing in a study of human T cells and chemical hapten exposure. This clonotype was seen ten or more times. Documented time point: patch test 1, 2 weeks after DPC sensitization. The treatment here: therapeutic diphenylcyclopropenone sensitization with weekly scalp DPC. With 3 bases removed from V and 5 bases from J, the gap between germline ends came to 13 bases. From germline, CDR1 is MNHNY and CDR2 SVGAGI (reference sequence). There are 14 residues in the CDR3. A single record per CDR3 protein comes from TCRdb applying MiXCR to the RACE reads. The sample lists some 91,000 distinct CDR3 sequences, around 12% seen once, with over 2% in the top ten.

The starting material was whole blood, obtained in connection with sensitization to the hapten diphenylcyclopropenone (DPC). This receptor was taken from a woman in her thirties or forties with alopecia areata. Some clones in this sample may be carry-over from other donors' samples. The chain joins TRBV6-6 to TRBJ1-1; no firm D call. CDR3 loop: CASSYTGEETEAFF. CDR3 sequence (DNA): TGTGCCAGCAGTTATACTGGGGAGGAGACTGAAGCTTTCTTT.